The 11 T cell receptor beta chains presented below share a single source sample, sequenced in a study of T cell responses to AZD1222 COVID-19 vaccine. The data were produced by immunoSEQ multiplex PCR, yet TCRdb's version contains in-frame clones alone and is incomplete. The table includes approximately 190,000 clones, around 92% detected once. This material consisted of peripheral blood, taken on day 0 of AZD1222 vaccination. The receptor source for this set is an adult in good health.

This chain joins TRBV19 and TRBJ1-1, with 11 bases that match TRBD1. This CDR3 contains 14 residues. The germline V gene encodes CDR1 LNHDA and CDR2 SQIVND (reference sequence). Unmatched junction bases numbered 7, after V lost 6 bases and J lost 7 bases. CDR3 sequence: CASRRDRGSHEAFF. The CDR3 DNA follows: TGTGCCAGTAGACGGGACAGGGGGTCACATGAAGCTTTCTTT.

The chain is built from TRBV9 and TRBJ1-4, with TRBD1 matching over 9 bases. Germline V gene data show CDR1 as SGDLS and CDR2 as YYNGEE. The CDR3 runs to 14 residues. J was trimmed by 4 bases and V by 3 bases; bases with no gene match: 1. CDR3 coding DNA: TGTGCCAGCAGCGCGGGACAGGGTAATGAAAAACTGTTTTTT. This codes for CASSAGQGNEKLFF.

This chain connects TRBV28 to TRBJ2-5; 12 nucleotides match TRBD2. Per germline, CDR1 MDHEN and CDR2 SYDVKM. The CDR3 totals 15 residues. V was clipped by 6 bases and J by 7 bases; unmatched bases: 9. The CDR3 DNA is TGTGCCAGCAGCTTCCTAGCGGGGGGGCTGGGGACCCAGTACTTC. Its translation: CASSFLAGGLGTQYF.

In this sample, this clone turned up a few times. Other nucleotide sequences in the sample specify the same CDR3. The chain recombines TRBV5-1 with TRBJ1-6, with D possibly matching TRBD1 (6 bases). Germline CDR1 reads SGHRS; CDR2 reads YFSETQ. The V end lost 2 bases, the J end lost 7 bases, and 13 bases lay between the germline ends. The CDR3 contains 15 residues. CDR3 residues: CASSLAGGRNSPLHF. CDR3 nucleotide sequence: TGCGCCAGCAGCTTAGCGGGGGGCCGGAATTCACCCCTCCACTTT.

The chain links TRBV19 to TRBJ1-2; tentatively, D is TRBD1 (6 bases). CDR3 length equals 15 residues. The germline CDR1 and CDR2 sequences are LNHDA and SQIVND (reference sequence). V lost 5 bases, J lost 4 bases, and 17 bases lay in between. CDR3 nucleotide sequence: TGTGCCAGTAGTCCCCAGACAGGAGGGGGCTATGGCTACACCTTC. Translating it yields CASSPQTGGGYGYTF.

This sequence joins TRBV6-5 and TRBJ2-7, with TRBD2 matching 7 bases. This CDR3 has 14 residues. V dropped 10 bases and J dropped 2; count of bases not matched to a gene: 11. CDR1 is MNHEY, CDR2 SVGAGI, per germline. CDR3 sequence: CATLRSGTTYEQYF. CDR3 DNA sequence: TGTGCCACTCTACGGTCAGGGACTACCTACGAGCAGTACTTC.

Of note for this clone: The same CDR3 can be traced to other DNA sequences in this sample. The V gene is TRBV20-1, the J gene TRBJ1-1; no reliable D call. CDR3 length: 11 amino acids. Looked up from germline, CDR1 is DFQATT and CDR2 is SNEGSKA (reference sequence). The ends were cut back, 0 bases at V and 2 bases at J, with 1 base in the middle. DNA for the CDR3: TGCAGTGCTAGAGAAAACACTGAAGCTTTCTTT. This encodes CSARENTEAFF.

The chain uses TRBV27 and TRBJ1-5; a possible D gene is TRBD1 (6 bases). Germline lookup yields CDR1 MNHEY and CDR2 SMNVEV (reference sequence). Between the trimmed V and J ends, which lost 8 bases and 7 bases, there was a span of 15 bases. CDR3 length: 13 residues. The CDR3 DNA reads as TGTGCCAGCGCCAGGGGCTGGGGACAGCCCCAGCATTTT. Its protein is CASARGWGQPQHF.

The V call is TRBV3-1 (or the pseudogene TRBV3-2), the J call TRBJ2-7; 11 bases map to TRBD2. V lost 11 bases to trimming and J lost 7 bases; unmatched junction nucleotides: 4. The CDR3 contains 11 residues. Per the germline V gene, CDR1 is LGHDT and CDR2 is YNNKEL (reference sequence). CDR3 nucleotides: TGTGCCGCGGGACTAGCGGTGGAGCAGTACTTC. Protein product: CAAGLAVEQYF.

J is TRBJ2-1 and V is TRBV6-4; perhaps TRBD1 as D (5 bases). Trimming removed 2 bases at V and 4 bases at J, with 9 bases between. Germline-derived CDR1 and CDR2 are MRHNA and SNTAGT. The CDR3 totals 14 residues. The CDR3 protein is CASSDGHPYNEQFF. The CDR3 DNA reads as TGTGCCAGCAGTGACGGACACCCATACAATGAGCAGTTCTTC.

The chain recombines TRBV27 with TRBJ1-6; D is undetermined. This CDR3 contains 13 residues. The V gene lost 4 bases and the J gene lost 7 bases, with 8 bases spanning the gap. Germline CDR1 is MNHEY and CDR2 is SMNVEV (reference sequence). CDR3 residues: CASSSDTNSPLHF. Here the CDR3 DNA reads TGTGCCAGCAGTTCTGACACCAATTCACCCCTCCACTTT.